The 27 T cell receptor beta chains below were found in one sample sequenced in a study of T cells in Graves' hyperthyroidism and ophthalmopathy. Authors of the study amplified TCR beta CDR3 regions from RNA transcripts. The HTBI primer set was used in a first-round RT-PCR of the TCR CDR3. TCRdb re-analysed the multiplex PCR reads in MiXCR, keeping a single row per CDR3 protein. The sample shows 500,000 to 550,000 distinct CDR3 sequences, about 20% of them seen only once. Sequenced input: blood. These receptors originate from a man aged 35 to 55 with Graves' ophthalmopathy.

There are a few counts of this clonotype. CDR3 amino acids: CAWSGTGARTQYF. The CDR3 nucleotides read TGTGCCTGGAGTGGAACGGGAGCTCGTACGCAGTATTTT. The V call is TRBV30, the J call TRBJ2-3; TRBD2 might be the D (6 bases). Deletions cut 1 base from V and 8 bases from J, with 13 bases between. The CDR3 runs 13 residues. Germline V gene data show CDR1 as GTSNPN and CDR2 as SVGIG (reference sequence).

This clonotype was recorded at least ten times. This chain joins TRBV5-1 and TRBJ2-1; maybe TRBD2 (5 bases). Germline lookup yields CDR1 SGHRS and CDR2 YFSETQ. The CDR3 spans 17 residues. V was shortened by 0 bases and J by 0 bases, with 13 bases between the two germline ends. The CDR3 is CASSLEASRRSYNEQFF. As DNA, the CDR3 is TGCGCCAGCAGCTTGGAGGCTAGCCGACGCTCCTACAATGAGCAGTTCTTC.

This clonotype was seen a few times. The rearrangement uses TRBV9 and TRBJ1-1; D gene uncertain. Trimming took off 4 bases at V and 0 bases at J, with 10 bases between the two ends. Per germline, CDR1 SGDLS and CDR2 YYNGEE. The CDR3 is 14 residues long. The CDR3 DNA sequence: TGTGCCAGCAGCCCCCGACACATGAACACTGAAGCTTTCTTT. This gives the protein CASSPRHMNTEAFF.

This clonotype was picked up many times. J is TRBJ2-7 and V is TRBV7-3; D call uncertain. CDR1 is SGHTA, CDR2 FQGTGA, per germline. Between the trimmed V and J ends, which lost 1 base and 6 bases, there was a span of 4 bases. The CDR3 is made up of 11 amino acids. CDR3 sequence (DNA): TGTGCCAGCAGCTTAATGGGCGAGCAGTACTTC. As protein: CASSLMGEQYF.

The V and J genes are TRBV12-3 or TRBV12-4 and TRBJ2-5; the match to TRBD2 covers 12 bases. CDR3 size: 17 residues. With 3 bases clipped from V and 4 bases from J, the junction kept 9 bases outside the gene matches. CDR3: CASSLGLAGGPSETQYF. As DNA, the CDR3 is TGTGCCAGCAGTTTGGGGCTAGCGGGAGGGCCTTCAGAGACCCAGTACTTC.

This clonotype was counted ten times or more. The chain is built from TRBV27 and TRBJ2-7, with D hard to call. Trimming took off 2 bases at V and 3 bases at J, with 14 bases between the two ends. The germline V gene encodes CDR1 MNHEY and CDR2 SMNVEV (reference sequence). CDR3 size: 15 residues. The CDR3 is CASSLKGSPLYEQYF. In nucleotides, the CDR3 is TGTGCCAGCAGTTTAAAGGGTTCCCCCCTCTACGAGCAGTACTTC.

The chain recombines TRBV24-1 with TRBJ2-5; tentatively, D is TRBD1 or TRBD2 (6 bases each). The CDR3 runs 15 residues. The V end was cut by 1 base, the J end by 5 bases, with 13 bases between. Germline V lookup: CDR1 KGHDR, CDR2 SFDVKD. CDR3: CATSDFGGPRETQYF. The CDR3 nucleotides read TGTGCCACCAGTGATTTTGGGGGGCCGCGGGAGACCCAGTACTTC.

The chain has TRBV6-2 or TRBV6-3 and TRBJ1-1; the D gene is possibly TRBD1 (5 bases). CDR1 MNHEY and CDR2 SVGEGT come from the germline V gene. There are 14 residues in the CDR3. V was clipped by 0 bases and J by 4 bases, with 9 bases between them. The CDR3 is CASSYSAGPTEAFF. The CDR3 DNA follows: TGTGCCAGCAGTTACTCGGCAGGGCCCACTGAAGCTTTCTTT.

In its sample, this clonotype was seen many times. The chain is built from TRBV6-1 and TRBJ2-2, with TRBD1 matching 8 bases. Looked up from germline, CDR1 is MNHNS and CDR2 is SASEGT. After removal of 6 bases from V and 0 bases from J, the junction contained 3 bases not matched to a gene. The CDR3 covers 15 residues. CDR3 sequence reads: CASSRTGTNTGELFF. CDR3 DNA: TGTGCCAGCAGCAGGACAGGGACGAACACCGGGGAGCTGTTTTTT.

In this sample, this clonotype turned up a few times. This may be a read error, as it is one base from a much larger clone. The rearrangement uses TRBV28 and TRBJ1-1; TRBD1 matches 9 bases. CDR1 and CDR2 (germline): MDHEN, SYDVKM. This CDR3 comprises 14 residues. The junction had 6 bases not matched to a gene; V was cut back by 6 bases and J by 4 bases. CDR3 in DNA: TGTGCCAGCAGCACCGGGACAGGGCGCACTGAAGCTTTCTTT. It specifies CASSTGTGRTEAFF.

The genes are TRBV9 and TRBJ1-2, with 8 nucleotides matching TRBD1. Germline CDR1 is SGDLS and CDR2 is YYNGEE. V was pared by 4 bases and J by 6 bases, with 5 bases of the junction left unmatched. The CDR3 is made up of 13 amino acids. CDR3 sequence: CASSRQGLDGYTF. For the CDR3, the DNA is TGTGCCAGCAGCCGACAGGGGTTGGATGGCTACACCTTC.

The chain carries TRBV18 and TRBJ2-6, with a possible D match to TRBD2 (5 bases). With 3 bases removed from V and 0 bases from J, the gap between germline ends came to 12 bases. Germline V gene lookup returns CDR1 KGHSH and CDR2 LQKENI. The CDR3 loop spans 17 amino acids. Here the CDR3 reads CASSPAGRGSGANVLTF. DNA of the CDR3: TGTGCCAGCTCACCCGCGGGCCGGGGCTCTGGGGCCAACGTCCTGACTTTC.

This clonotype was seen many times. The rearrangement joins TRBV18 to TRBJ2-7; D call uncertain. Germline V gene lookup returns CDR1 KGHSH and CDR2 LQKENI. The V end lost 2 bases, the J end lost 2 bases, and 7 bases lay between the germline ends. This CDR3 comprises 13 residues. The CDR3 nucleotides read TGTGCCAGCTCACCAGGGGAAGCCTACGAGCAGTACTTC. Its protein product is CASSPGEAYEQYF.

This clonotype occurred many times. The chain uses TRBV30 and TRBJ2-7; D not resolved. The CDR3 runs 10 residues. Trimming stripped 2 bases from V and 7 bases from J, with 6 bases between. Germline CDR1 and CDR2: GTSNPN and SVGIG (reference sequence). CDR3 protein: CAWSPREQYF. CDR3 DNA sequence: TGTGCCTGGAGTCCGAGGGAGCAGTACTTC.

The chain carries TRBV9 and TRBJ2-3, with 7 bases matching TRBD2. This CDR3 is 14 amino acids long. Trimming cost V 3 bases and J 2 bases; bases outside gene matches: 3. The germline CDR1 and CDR2 sequences are SGDLS and YYNGEE. The CDR3 bases are TGTGCCAGCAGCGAGGGACTATACACAGATACGCAGTATTTT. Translated: CASSEGLYTDTQYF. Full variable domain (missing parts from reference TRBV9 and TRBJ2-3): DSGVTQTPKHLITATGQRVTLRCSPRSGDLSVYWYQQSLDQGLQFLIQYYNGEERAKGNILERFSAQQFPDLHSELNLSSLELGDSALYFCASSEGLYTDTQYFGPGTRLTVL.

As for this clonotype: An end of the junction differs from the germline gene, which may be a read error. CDR3 in amino acids: CASSLLSPLKSTGELLF. The CDR3 DNA follows: TGTGCCAGCAGTTTATTGTCGCCGCTTAAGAGCACCGGGGAGCTGCTTTTT. The V gene is TRBV12-3 or TRBV12-4, the J gene TRBJ2-2; tentatively, D is TRBD2 (5 bases). The CDR3 totals 17 residues.

This clonotype was detected many times. This sequence joins TRBV10-3 and TRBJ2-1; 8 nucleotides line up with TRBD1. The ends lost 2 bases at V and 7 bases at J; junction bases unmatched: 7. Germline V gene sequence: CDR1 ENHRY, CDR2 SYGVKD. CDR3 length: 15 residues. CDR3 nucleotide sequence: TGTGCCATCAGTGAGCCTCGGACAGGGTTGAATGAGCAGTTCTTC. Translating gives CAISEPRTGLNEQFF.

This clonotype was seen more than once but under ten times. J is TRBJ1-1 and V is TRBV6-1; the D gene is possibly TRBD1 (5 bases). Trimming removed 6 bases from V and 6 bases from J, with 14 bases in between. This CDR3 is 13 amino acids long. Germline V gene lookup returns CDR1 MNHNS and CDR2 SASEGT. The CDR3 DNA reads TGTGCCAGCAGGGGGGTGGGGAGCGCTGAAGCTTTCTTT. It is translated as CASRGVGSAEAFF.

This clonotype was counted a few times. The genes are TRBV18 and TRBJ2-5; D might be TRBD2 (5 bases). There are 14 residues in the CDR3. Trimming removed 4 bases at V and 0 bases at J, with 9 bases between. Looked up from germline, CDR1 is KGHSH and CDR2 is LQKENI. In nucleotides, the CDR3 is TGTGCCAGCTCACTACTAGGGAACCAAGAGACCCAGTACTTC. This sequence encodes CASSLLGNQETQYF.

This clonotype was recorded at least ten times. The V call is TRBV5-1, the J call TRBJ2-7, with 7 nucleotides matching TRBD2. This CDR3 comprises 16 residues. V lost 3 bases, J lost 4 bases, and 13 bases stayed unmatched. Germline V gene sequence: CDR1 SGHRS, CDR2 YFSETQ. The CDR3 DNA sequence: TGCGCCAGCAGCTCGACAGAAAATAGCGGGTCATACGAGCAGTACTTC. As protein: CASSSTENSGSYEQYF.

This clonotype was found many times. V is TRBV20-1 and J is TRBJ2-3; 11 nucleotides line up with TRBD1. From germline, CDR1 is DFQATT and CDR2 SNEGSKA (reference sequence). The CDR3 contains 15 residues. V lost 5 bases to trimming and J lost 3 bases; unmatched junction nucleotides: 7. This CDR3 reads CSALGGTGGTDTQYF. In DNA, the CDR3 is TGCAGTGCTTTGGGGGGGACAGGGGGGACAGATACGCAGTATTTT.

There are a few counts of this clonotype. This rearrangement joins TRBV28 to TRBJ1-2; possible D gene TRBD1, 6 bases. The germline CDR1 and CDR2 sequences are MDHEN and SYDVKM. The V and J ends lost 7 bases and 8 bases respectively, with 23 bases between them. The CDR3 is 15 amino acids. CDR3 in DNA: TGTGCCAGCAAACCCCCCCTGACAGGTGTCAGGGGCTACACCTTC. Protein sequence: CASKPPLTGVRGYTF.

This clonotype was counted at least ten times. The chain joins TRBV28 to TRBJ2-7, with D maybe TRBD1 (5 bases). The CDR3 has 14 residues. The ends were cut back, 5 bases at V and 2 bases at J, with 13 bases in the middle. Germline V CDR1 and CDR2: MDHEN, SYDVKM. The CDR3 coding sequence is TGTGCCAGCAGTCAGTCAGGGTTTCCCTACGAGCAGTACTTC. It codes for CASSQSGFPYEQYF. The whole variable domain, filled in from reference TRBV28 and TRBJ2-7, reads DVKVTQSSRYLVKRTGEKVFLECVQDMDHENMFWYRQDPGLGLRLIYFSYDVKMKEKGDIPEGYSVSREKKERFSLILESASTNQTSMYLCASSQSGFPYEQYFGPGTRLTVT.

Ten or more counts support this clonotype. The V and J genes are TRBV13 and TRBJ2-3; 11 bases are a match to TRBD2. Looked up from germline, CDR1 is PRHDT and CDR2 is FYEKMQ (reference sequence). The V and J ends lost 4 bases and 2 bases, in that order; junction bases with no gene match: 5. The CDR3 is made up of 16 amino acids. CDR3 sequence: CASSYRLAGSTDTQYF. CDR3 DNA sequence: TGTGCCAGCAGCTACCGACTAGCGGGGTCCACAGATACGCAGTATTTT.

In its sample, this clonotype was seen many times. The V call is TRBV5-1, the J call TRBJ2-1; 12 bases align to TRBD2. This CDR3 has 17 amino acids. Germline V CDR1 and CDR2: SGHRS, YFSETQ. V shed 2 bases, J shed 8 bases, and the junction held 11 bases outside the gene matches. The CDR3 loop reads CASSLYLRLAGEDEQFF. CDR3 in DNA: TGCGCCAGCAGCTTATACCTAAGACTAGCGGGAGAGGATGAGCAGTTCTTC. The whole variable domain, filled in from reference TRBV5-1 and TRBJ2-1, reads KAGVTQTPRYLIKTRGQQVTLSCSPISGHRSVSWYQQTPGQGLQFLFEYFSETQRNKGNFPGRFSGRQFSNSRSEMNVSTLELGDSALYLCASSLYLRLAGEDEQFFGPGTRLTVL.

V gene TRBV24-1 combines with J gene TRBJ2-3; D not certain. CDR3 length: 16 amino acids. Germline V gene data show CDR1 as KGHDR and CDR2 as SFDVKD. V dropped 3 bases and J dropped 2 bases, with 14 bases sitting between them. In DNA form, the CDR3 reads TGTGCCACCAGTGATCGGACCTCCCCAAACACAGATACGCAGTATTTT. The encoded protein is CATSDRTSPNTDTQYF.

There are many counts of this clonotype. As DNA, the CDR3 is TGCAGCACTGACGGGGGGGCAGGCACAGATACGCAGTATTTT. Its protein product is CSTDGGAGTDTQYF. The V call is TRBV29-1, the J call TRBJ2-3, with TRBD2 matching over 8 bases. The germline gives CDR1 SQVTM, CDR2 ANQGSEA. Losses at the gene ends were 8 bases for V and 1 base for J; bases not matched to a gene: 8. The CDR3 is 14 amino acids.